This entry concerns a single T cell receptor (beta chain). The data originate from a study of blood T cell repertoires in COVID-19. Germline V gene data show CDR1 as SQVTM and CDR2 as ANQGSEA. This CDR3 comprises 16 residues. TCRdb's copy holds only in-frame clones and misses some; the assay was immunoSEQ multiplex PCR. The data hold a few hundred thousand clones, with roughly 88% observed a single time. The sequenced material came from PBMCs or T cells enriched from blood (not recorded which). The J gene is TRBJ1-2, the V gene TRBV29-1, with TRBD1 matching over 7 bases. The source is a woman between 35 and 50 years old with acute COVID-19. The CDR3, as DNA: TGCACCGCTGACCCCCATCCGGACAGGATTAACTATGGCTACACCTTC. Translation gives CTADPHPDRINYGYTF.